This T cell receptor beta chain was captured by sequencing in a study of T cell responses to AZD1222 COVID-19 vaccine (dated by TCRdb to about 2021). Some background on the complete study: AZD1222 recipients given second doses at about 4 weeks or at about 12 weeks were pooled, since spike-specific TCR depth and breadth were not found to differ between the two schedules. TCR sequencing covered 233 trial participants: 200 to 220 given two doses of AZD1222 and about 26 given two doses of MenACWY control vaccine. Enrollment into the trials was organized by age into subgroups of 18-55, 56-69 and 70-plus years, and those subgroups contained roughly 150, 30 and 60 TCR-sequenced participants, respectively.

V lost 1 base and J lost 3 bases; the stretch between them is 12 bases long. The CDR3 measures 15 amino acids from cysteine to phenylalanine. Of all the DNA, just the CDR3 is kept, 45 bases in frame from base 1. The germline V gene (reference sequence) supplies CDR1 SGHAT and CDR2 FQDESV. The investigation overall reported the following: CD4 TCRs associated with the vaccine covered the entire spike protein, and the dominant responses were in regions 160-218 and 743-854. Because no day 14 peak-response samples were available, the repertoires could be characterized only after the peak T cell response. The 56-69-year group was small, and its depth increase did not reach significance, likely because of low power. Reportedly, close to half of the unique spike-specific TCRs recognized epitopes lying outside the regions that are mutated in the B.1.351 and B.1.1.7 variants. Participants were mostly white British and included more females than males, and it was suggested by the authors that clonal diversity may have been underestimated. Spike-specific TCR breadth and depth rose significantly after two AZD1222 doses compared with day 0 and with MenACWY recipients. Conclusions about previously exposed vaccinees were limited because only six or seven AZD1222 recipients were SARS-CoV-2 seropositive at baseline.

In the case of this clone: Its antigen remains unidentified. Per-base quality was not reported, and no clone a single base away is much larger than it.

What this sample's time point label stands for: baseline before first vaccination. Vaccinee samples were obtained from the UK trials COV001 and COV002, which included a single-blind randomized controlled phase 2/3 trial of AZD1222 (ChAdOx1 nCoV-19) in healthy adults. For TCRbeta chain sequencing, PBMC samples were collected from trial participants at day 0 and at day 28 after the second dose. The CDR3 regions of human TCRbeta chains were analyzed by immunosequencing. The original pipeline was this. TCRs in the repertoires were matched against a reference library of SARS-CoV-2-specific TCRs that had been generated with the MIRA antigen-specificity platform. Breadth meant the fraction of unique TCRs that were SARS-CoV-2-associated, whereas depth meant the fraction of total T cells that were SARS-CoV-2-associated. Using the MIRA data, every spike-specific TCR was mapped to the spike region that the TCR reacted to and assigned to either a CD4 or a CD8 class. Log10-transformed breadth and depth values were compared by one-way ANOVA with Sidak's multiple comparisons tests. The source is immuneACCESS, and TCRdb retained only in-frame sequences with V and J called. Part of the clones is not carried over; for the studies checked, unresolved V genes explain less than half of this, and the remainder is unexplained. From that table come the V and J calls and clone size; the DNA was used to work out D and trimming. The sample yields about 110,000 clones; 75% to 90% were counted once. 4% to 5.5% of the sample goes to the ten largest clones.

The rearranged chain carries TRBV11-1 and TRBJ1-1; the D gene cannot be named for sure. The TCR comes from an adult in good health. The sequenced sample was peripheral blood, obtained on day 0 of AZD1222 vaccination. The nucleotide sequence is TGTGCCAGCAGCTTAGGCAGTCTCGGGGACACTGAAGCTTTCTTT. This encodes CASSLGSLGDTEAFF.